The 2 T cell receptor beta chains reported below all come from one sample, sequenced in a study of shared clonotypes between healthy human individuals. Libraries were prepared by immunoSEQ multiplex PCR; TCRdb keeps only in-frame clonotypes and omits some of them. The sample shows 2,500,000 or so clones, over 85% of them seen only once. Sequencing was performed on naive CD4+ T cells from PBMCs. As to subset: CD45RA+ positively selected. These receptors came from a man aged 18 to 30 in good health. Some clones in this sample may be carry-over from other donors' samples.

In DNA form, the CDR3 reads TGTGCCAGCAGCGTATGGGTGTTGGATACGCAGTATTTT. Amino acids: CASSVWVLDTQYF. The chain employs TRBV9 and TRBJ2-3; D is ambiguous. V was shortened by 1 base and J by 6 bases, with 9 bases between the two germline ends. CDR3 length: 13 amino acids. Per the germline V gene, CDR1 is SGDLS and CDR2 is YYNGEE.

The gene calls are TRBV11-2 and TRBJ1-2; 8 nucleotides align to TRBD1. Germline values: CDR1 SGHAT, CDR2 FQNNGV. This CDR3 has 13 residues. Trimming cost V 1 base and J 8 bases; bases outside gene matches: 3. The CDR3 spells CASSLGTGSGYTF. Written as DNA, the CDR3 is TGTGCCAGCAGCTTAGGGACAGGGAGCGGCTACACCTTC. The full variable domain, in which reference TRBV11-2 and TRBJ1-2 provide the parts outside the CDR3, is EAGVAQSPRYKIIEKRQSVAFWCNPISGHATLYWYQQILGQGPKLLIQFQNNGVVDDSQLPKDRFSAERLKGVDSTLKIQPAKLEDSAVYLCASSLGTGSGYTFGSGTRLTVV.